This TCR beta chain derives from a study of T-cell reconstitution after alpha-beta-depleted transplantation in children. Preparing the TCRbeta library involved the use of unique molecular identifiers. MiXCR was run by TCRdb on the PCR reads, yielding one entry per CDR3 protein. The table lists hundreds of thousands of distinct CDR3 sequences, 10% to 15% of them singletons. This clonotype was observed many times. As yet, its antigen is unknown. The study's findings and limits: Expanded graft clones, several hundred of them, were reportedly the source of alpha-beta T cells about two months after transplant.

Germline V gene lookup returns CDR1 SGHRS and CDR2 YFSETQ. J lost 5 bases, V lost 0 bases, and 13 bases had no gene match. There are 18 residues in the CDR3. The chain is built from TRBV5-1 and TRBJ2-7; 11 positions agree with TRBD2. The TCR sequence derives from a girl aged 2 to 9 with congenital amegakaryocytic thrombocytopenia, due to receive a stem cell transplant. The source material was PBMCs, sampled before TCRalphabeta/CD19-depleted stem cell transplant. This CDR3 is CASSLVGQGLLAGDEQYF. The CDR3 coding sequence is TGCGCCAGCAGCTTGGTGGGCCAGGGTTTACTAGCGGGAGACGAGCAGTACTTC.